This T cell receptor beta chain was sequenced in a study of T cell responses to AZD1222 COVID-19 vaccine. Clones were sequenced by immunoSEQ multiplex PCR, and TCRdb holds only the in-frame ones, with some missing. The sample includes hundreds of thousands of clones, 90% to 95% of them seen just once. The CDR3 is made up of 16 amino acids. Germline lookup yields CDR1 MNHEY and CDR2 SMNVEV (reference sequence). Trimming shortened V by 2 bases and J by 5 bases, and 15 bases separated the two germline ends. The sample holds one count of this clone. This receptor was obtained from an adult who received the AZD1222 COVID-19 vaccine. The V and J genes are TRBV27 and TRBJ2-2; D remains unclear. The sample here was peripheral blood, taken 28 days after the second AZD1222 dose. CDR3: CASSLTPGMRTGELFF. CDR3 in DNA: TGTGCCAGCAGTTTAACTCCCGGTATGAGAACCGGGGAGCTGTTTTTT.